This T cell receptor (beta chain) was recorded in a study of regulatory T cells in long-lasting Graves disease. Findings of the study overall: TRBV28, TRBJ1-2 and TRBJ2-5 were favored in persistent disease. Possibly, too few samples lowered accuracy.

V was clipped by 6 bases and J by 12 bases, with 21 bases between them. This CDR3 comprises 15 residues. The germline CDR1 and CDR2 sequences are MDHEN and SYDVKM. Arm-PCR of CDR3 regions with iRepertoire HTBI primers generated TCR beta libraries. TCRdb re-called the multiplex PCR reads through MiXCR, storing one row per CDR3 protein. Found here are fewer than 450,000 distinct CDR3 sequences, roughly a quarter of them singletons; the top ten hold over 25%. Sample time point: persistent/refractory GD, antithyroid drugs over 5 years with positive TRAb. The TCR library was prepared using RNA isolated from PBMCs. American Thyroid Association guidelines were used to diagnose Graves' disease. This clonotype has a count of ten or more. Its specificity is unknown.

This sequence was found in a female donor with Graves disease. Specimen: peripheral blood mononuclear cells (PBMCs), collected when the disease was refractory, from a patient treated with antithyroid drugs. This chain joins TRBV28 and TRBJ1-6, with D unclear. The CDR3 protein is CASSARRKDRKPLHF. Written as DNA, the CDR3 is TGTGCCAGCAGCGCGAGACGAAAGGACCGGAAACCCCTCCACTTT.